The T cell receptor (beta chain) under discussion was sequenced for a study of cytomegalovirus exposure and HLA in healthy donors. General study points: Most TCR sequences were rare, but some public TCRs occurred in many donors. Data from an earlier analysis indicated that most TCR beta V segments were productive either about 90% or about 30% of the time. CMV serostatus was the sole immune exposure information available.

CDR1 MNHNS and CDR2 SASEGT come from the germline V gene. The CDR3 covers 15 residues. V lost 4 bases, J lost 4 bases, and 7 bases stayed unmatched. Comment on this clone: Its antigen is unidentified.

PCR involved 60 Vbeta and 13 Jbeta primers. Only in-frame clones appear in the TCRdb table, and some are missing; sequencing was by immunoSEQ multiplex PCR. The sample lists about 160,000 clones, approximately 83% seen once, with approximately 1.3% in the top ten. The specimen sequenced was PBMCs. The sequence derives from a boy aged 2-9 years in good health and CMV-seronegative. This chain joins TRBV6-1 and TRBJ2-3; 8 bases map to TRBD1. This CDR3 reads CASSVRGLSADTQYF. CDR3 sequence (DNA): TGTGCCAGCAGTGTCAGGGGGCTCTCCGCAGATACGCAGTATTTT.